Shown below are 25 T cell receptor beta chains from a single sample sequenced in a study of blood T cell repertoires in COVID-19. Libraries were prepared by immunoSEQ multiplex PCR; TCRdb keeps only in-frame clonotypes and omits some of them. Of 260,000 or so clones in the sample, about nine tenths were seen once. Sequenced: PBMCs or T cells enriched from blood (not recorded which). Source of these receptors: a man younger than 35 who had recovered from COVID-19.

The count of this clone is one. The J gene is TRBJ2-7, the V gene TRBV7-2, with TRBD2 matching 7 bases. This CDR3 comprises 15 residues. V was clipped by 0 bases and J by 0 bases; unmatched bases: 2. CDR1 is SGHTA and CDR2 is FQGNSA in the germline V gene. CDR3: CASSLASGVSYEQYF. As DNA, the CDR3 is TGTGCCAGCAGCTTAGCGAGCGGGGTCTCCTACGAGCAGTACTTC. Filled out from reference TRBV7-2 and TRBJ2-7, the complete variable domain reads GAGVSQSPSNKVTEKGKDVELRCDPISGHTALYWYRQSLGQGLEFLIYFQGNSAPDKSGLPSDRFSAERTGGSVSTLTIQRTQQEDSAVYLCASSLASGVSYEQYFGPGTRLTVT.

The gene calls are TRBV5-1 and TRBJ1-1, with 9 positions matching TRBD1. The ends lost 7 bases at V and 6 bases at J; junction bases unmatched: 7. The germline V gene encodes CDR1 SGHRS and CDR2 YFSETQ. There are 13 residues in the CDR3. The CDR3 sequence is CASRPGQGAEAFF. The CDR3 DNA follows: TGCGCCAGCCGCCCGGGACAGGGAGCTGAAGCTTTCTTT.

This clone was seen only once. The DNA of the CDR3 is TGCGCCAGCAGCCCTCGAGACTATGGCTACACCTTC. Its translation is CASSPRDYGYTF. V gene TRBV5-1 combines with J gene TRBJ1-2; D gene ambiguous. The CDR3 consists of 12 residues. The V end lost 4 bases, the J end lost 3 bases, and 7 bases lay between the germline ends. In germline, CDR1 is SGHRS, CDR2 YFSETQ.

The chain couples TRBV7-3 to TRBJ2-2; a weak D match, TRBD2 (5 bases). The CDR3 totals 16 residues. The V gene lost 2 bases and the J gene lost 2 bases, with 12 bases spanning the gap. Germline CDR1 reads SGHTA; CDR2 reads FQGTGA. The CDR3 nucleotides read TGTGCCAGCAGCTTAGGTGGAGCGGCTAACACCGGGGAGCTGTTTTTT. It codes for CASSLGGAANTGELFF.

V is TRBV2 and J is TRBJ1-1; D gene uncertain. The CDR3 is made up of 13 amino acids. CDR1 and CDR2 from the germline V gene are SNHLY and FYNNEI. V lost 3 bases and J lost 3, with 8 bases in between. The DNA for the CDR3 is TGTGCCAGCAGTGACACCGGGGACACTGAAGCTTTCTTT. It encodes CASSDTGDTEAFF.

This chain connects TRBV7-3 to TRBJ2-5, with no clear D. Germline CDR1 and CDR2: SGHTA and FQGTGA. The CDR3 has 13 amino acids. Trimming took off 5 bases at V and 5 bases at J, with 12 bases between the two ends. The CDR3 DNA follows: TGTGCCAGCAGCCGAACGACAATGGAGACCCAGTACTTC. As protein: CASSRTTMETQYF.

The CDR3 DNA is TGTGCCAGCAGTTACTCGGCAGGGCGAACTGAAGCTTTCTTT. This sequence encodes CASSYSAGRTEAFF. The chain carries TRBV6-5 and TRBJ1-1, with D maybe TRBD1 (5 bases). Germline loops: CDR1 MNHEY, CDR2 SVGAGI. The V end lost 0 bases, the J end lost 5 bases, and 10 bases lay between the germline ends. This CDR3 is built from 14 residues.

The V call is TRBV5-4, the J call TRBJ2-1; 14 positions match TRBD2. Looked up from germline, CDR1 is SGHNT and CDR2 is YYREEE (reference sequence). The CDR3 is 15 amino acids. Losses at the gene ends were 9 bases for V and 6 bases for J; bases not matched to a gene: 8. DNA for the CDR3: TGTGCCACTTCCGGGACTAGCGGGGGACCCAATGAGCAGTTCTTC. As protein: CATSGTSGGPNEQFF.

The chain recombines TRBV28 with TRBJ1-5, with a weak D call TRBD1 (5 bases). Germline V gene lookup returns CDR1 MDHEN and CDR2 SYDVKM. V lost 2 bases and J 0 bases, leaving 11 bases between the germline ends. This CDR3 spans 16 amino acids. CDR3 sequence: CASSLPLQDSNQPQHF. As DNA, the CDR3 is TGTGCCAGCAGTTTACCCCTACAGGATAGCAATCAGCCCCAGCATTTT.

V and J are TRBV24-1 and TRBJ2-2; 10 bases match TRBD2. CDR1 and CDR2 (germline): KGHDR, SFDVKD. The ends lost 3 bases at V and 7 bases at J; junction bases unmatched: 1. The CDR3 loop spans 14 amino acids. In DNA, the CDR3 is TGTGCCACCAGTGATCGGACTAGCGGCGGGGAGCTGTTTTTT. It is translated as CATSDRTSGGELFF.

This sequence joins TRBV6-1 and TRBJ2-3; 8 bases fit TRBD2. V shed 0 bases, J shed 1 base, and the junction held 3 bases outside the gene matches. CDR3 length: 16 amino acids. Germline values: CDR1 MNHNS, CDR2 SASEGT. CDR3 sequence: CASSEAPTSGTDTQYF. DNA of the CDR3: TGTGCCAGCAGTGAAGCACCGACTAGCGGCACAGATACGCAGTATTTT.

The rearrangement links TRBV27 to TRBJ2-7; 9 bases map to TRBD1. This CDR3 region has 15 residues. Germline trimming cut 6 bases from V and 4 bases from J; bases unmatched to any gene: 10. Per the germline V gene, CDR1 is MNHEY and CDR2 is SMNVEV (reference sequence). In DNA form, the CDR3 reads TGTGCCAGCAGAGAGTTAGGGACAGGGATTTACGAGCAGTACTTC. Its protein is CASRELGTGIYEQYF.

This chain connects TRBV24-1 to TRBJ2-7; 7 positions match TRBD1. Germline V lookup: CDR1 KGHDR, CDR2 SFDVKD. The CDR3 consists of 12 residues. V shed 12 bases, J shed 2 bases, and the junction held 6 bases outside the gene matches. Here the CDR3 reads CAAGTATYEQYF. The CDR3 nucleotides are TGTGCCGCCGGGACAGCAACCTACGAGCAGTACTTC.

CDR3 amino acids: CASSWNRDSYYEQYF. Written as DNA, the CDR3 is TGTGCCAGCAGCTGGAACCGGGACAGCTACTACGAGCAGTACTTC. The chain has TRBV7-8 and TRBJ2-7; the match to TRBD1 covers 7 bases. Per germline, CDR1 SGHVS and CDR2 FQNEAQ. This CDR3 spans 15 amino acids. The junction had 9 bases not matched to a gene; V was cut back by 4 bases and J by 3 bases.

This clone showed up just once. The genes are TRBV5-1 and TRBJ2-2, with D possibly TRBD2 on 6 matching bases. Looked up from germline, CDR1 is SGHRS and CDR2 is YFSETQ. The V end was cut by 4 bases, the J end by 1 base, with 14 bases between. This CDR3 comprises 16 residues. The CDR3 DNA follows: TGCGCCAGCAGCAAAGTTGGAGGGGAGAACACCGGGGAGCTGTTTTTT. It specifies CASSKVGGENTGELFF.

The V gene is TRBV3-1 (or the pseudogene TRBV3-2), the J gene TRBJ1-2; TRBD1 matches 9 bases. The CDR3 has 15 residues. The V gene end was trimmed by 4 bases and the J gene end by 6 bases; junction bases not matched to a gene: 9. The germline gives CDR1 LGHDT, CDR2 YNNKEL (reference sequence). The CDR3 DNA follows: TGTGCCAGCAGCCCCCCGGGACAGGGATTGAATGGCTACACCTTC. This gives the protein CASSPPGQGLNGYTF.

In nucleotides, the CDR3 is TGTGCCAGCACTCGGTTGGAAATAGCGGGCGGCTCCTACGAGCAGTACTTC. The encoded protein is CASTRLEIAGGSYEQYF. J is TRBJ2-7 and V is TRBV28; 7 nucleotides agree with TRBD2. The ends lost 7 bases at V and 0 bases at J; junction bases unmatched: 15. Germline CDR1 and CDR2: MDHEN and SYDVKM. CDR3 length equals 17 residues. The full variable domain, completed using reference TRBV28 and TRBJ2-7, is DVKVTQSSRYLVKRTGEKVFLECVQDMDHENMFWYRQDPGLGLRLIYFSYDVKMKEKGDIPEGYSVSREKKERFSLILESASTNQTSMYLCASTRLEIAGGSYEQYFGPGTRLTVT.

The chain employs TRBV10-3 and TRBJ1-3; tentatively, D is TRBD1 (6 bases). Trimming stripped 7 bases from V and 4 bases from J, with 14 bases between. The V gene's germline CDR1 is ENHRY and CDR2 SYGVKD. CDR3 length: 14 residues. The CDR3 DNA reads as TGTGCCATCACCATACAGGGTCGCGGAAACACCATATATTTT. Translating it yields CAITIQGRGNTIYF.

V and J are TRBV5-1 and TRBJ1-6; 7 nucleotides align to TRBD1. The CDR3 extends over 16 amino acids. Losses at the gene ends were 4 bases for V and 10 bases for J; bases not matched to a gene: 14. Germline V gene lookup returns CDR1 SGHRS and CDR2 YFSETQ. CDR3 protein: CASSPDRSTLGSPLHF. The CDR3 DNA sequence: TGCGCCAGCAGCCCGGACAGGTCCACGTTGGGATCACCCCTCCACTTT.

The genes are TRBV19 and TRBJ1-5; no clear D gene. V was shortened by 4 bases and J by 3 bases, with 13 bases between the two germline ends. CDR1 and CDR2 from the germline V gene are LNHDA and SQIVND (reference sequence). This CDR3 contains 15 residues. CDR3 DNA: TGTGCCAGTAGTAATCATCCGGAGTCCAATCAGCCCCAGCATTTT. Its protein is CASSNHPESNQPQHF.

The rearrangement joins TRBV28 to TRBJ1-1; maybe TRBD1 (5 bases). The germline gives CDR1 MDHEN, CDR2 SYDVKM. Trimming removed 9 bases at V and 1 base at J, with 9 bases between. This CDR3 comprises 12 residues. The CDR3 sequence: CASQGPNTEAFF. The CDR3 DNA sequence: TGTGCCAGTCAGGGTCCGAACACTGAAGCTTTCTTT. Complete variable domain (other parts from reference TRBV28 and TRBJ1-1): DVKVTQSSRYLVKRTGEKVFLECVQDMDHENMFWYRQDPGLGLRLIYFSYDVKMKEKGDIPEGYSVSREKKERFSLILESASTNQTSMYLCASQGPNTEAFFGQGTRLTVV.

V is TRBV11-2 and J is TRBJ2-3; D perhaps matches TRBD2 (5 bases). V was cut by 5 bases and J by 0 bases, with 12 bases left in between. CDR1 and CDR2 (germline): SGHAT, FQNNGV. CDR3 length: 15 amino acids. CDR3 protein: CASSPLRTSTDTQYF. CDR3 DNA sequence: TGTGCCAGCAGCCCCCTAAGGACTAGCACAGATACGCAGTATTTT.

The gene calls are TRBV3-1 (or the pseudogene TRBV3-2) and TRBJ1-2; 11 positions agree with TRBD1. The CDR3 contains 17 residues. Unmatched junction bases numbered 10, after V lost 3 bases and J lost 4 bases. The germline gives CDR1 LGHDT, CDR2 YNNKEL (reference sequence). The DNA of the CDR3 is TGTGCCAGCAGCCATTTCGCTACCGGACAGGGGGCCTATGGCTACACCTTC. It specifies CASSHFATGQGAYGYTF.

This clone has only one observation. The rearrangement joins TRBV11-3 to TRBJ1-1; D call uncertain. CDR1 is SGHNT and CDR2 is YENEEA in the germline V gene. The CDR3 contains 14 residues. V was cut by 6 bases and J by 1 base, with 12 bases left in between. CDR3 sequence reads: CASRSTAGNTEAFF. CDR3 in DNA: TGTGCCAGCAGGTCCACTGCCGGGAACACTGAAGCTTTCTTT.

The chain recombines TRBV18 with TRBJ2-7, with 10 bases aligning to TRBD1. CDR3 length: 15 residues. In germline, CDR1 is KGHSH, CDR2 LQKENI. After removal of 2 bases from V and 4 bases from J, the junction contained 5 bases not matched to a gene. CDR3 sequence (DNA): TGTGCCAGCTCACCAGGAGACAGGGGGCATTACGAGCAGTACTTC. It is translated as CASSPGDRGHYEQYF.